Presented here are 8 T cell receptor beta chains from one specimen sequenced in a study of glioma-infiltrating T cells. Amplification of TCR alpha and beta CDR3 regions from RNA used iRepertoire nested multiplex PCR. TCRdb itself ran the multiplex PCR reads through MiXCR, one entry per CDR3 protein. The repertoire consists of approximately 89,000 distinct CDR3 sequences, with approximately 22% occurring once and the leading ten covering about 6.7%. The sequenced sample was glioma tissue, nonneoplastic brain tissue, or PBMCs (not recorded which). The receptor source for this set is a human donor with low-grade glioma or glioblastoma, undergoing nonglioma brain surgery, or in good health (not recorded which).

This clonotype was counted many times. Written as DNA, the CDR3 is TGTGCCAGCAGTCCGCCGGGACTAGACTTCACAGATACGCAGTATTTT. Translated, it gives CASSPPGLDFTDTQYF. The rearrangement links TRBV27 to TRBJ2-3; TRBD2 aligns across 8 bases. Germline loops: CDR1 MNHEY, CDR2 SMNVEV (reference sequence). The CDR3 is 16 residues long. Germline trimming cut 5 bases from V and 2 bases from J; bases unmatched to any gene: 9.

This clonotype was seen repeatedly, ten times or more. The chain has TRBV7-8 and TRBJ2-7, with D perhaps matching TRBD1 (6 bases). Per the germline V gene, CDR1 is SGHVS and CDR2 is FQNEAQ. The germline V and J ends were trimmed by 1 base and 4 bases, with 11 bases remaining between them. The CDR3 has 14 residues. Here the CDR3 DNA reads TGTGCCAGCAGCTTAGATAGGCAGGGGTACGAGCAGTACTTC. Protein sequence: CASSLDRQGYEQYF.

Ten or more counts support this clonotype. The rearrangement uses TRBV6-1 and TRBJ2-1, with a weak D call TRBD1 (5 bases). CDR3 size: 14 residues. Germline CDR1 MNHNS, CDR2 SASEGT. Trimming pared 6 bases from V and 3 bases from J, leaving 12 bases between. CDR3 sequence reads: CASRFDSSYNEQFF. CDR3 coding DNA: TGTGCCAGCAGATTCGACAGTAGCTACAATGAGCAGTTCTTC.

In this sample, this clonotype turned up a few times. V gene TRBV4-1 combines with J gene TRBJ2-6; D not certain. This CDR3 has 17 amino acids. The V end was cut by 3 bases, the J end by 0 bases, with 12 bases between. The germline V gene encodes CDR1 MGHRA and CDR2 YSYEKL. This CDR3 is CASSQSQKRSGANVLTF. DNA of the CDR3: TGCGCCAGCAGCCAGTCTCAAAAACGCTCTGGGGCCAACGTCCTGACTTTC.

Notes on this clonotype: This clone may be a read error of a much larger clone one base away. The rearrangement joins TRBV5-4 to TRBJ2-7; 9 nucleotides agree with TRBD2. Germline CDR1 and CDR2: SGHNT and YYREEE (reference sequence). The V segment lost 4 bases and the J segment 7 bases; nucleotides outside the gene matches: 9. The CDR3 is 14 residues long. This chain's CDR3 is CASSPDRREGEQYF. DNA of the CDR3: TGTGCCAGCAGCCCGGACAGGCGGGAGGGGGAGCAGTACTTC.

This clonotype was seen at least ten times. The chain recombines TRBV7-2 with TRBJ2-5, with 9 bases lining up with TRBD1. The CDR3 loop spans 14 amino acids. The V and J ends lost 3 bases and 5 bases, in that order; junction bases with no gene match: 4. Germline CDR1 is SGHTA and CDR2 is FQGNSA. The CDR3 spells CASSFAGQGETQYF. DNA of the CDR3: TGTGCCAGCAGCTTTGCTGGACAGGGGGAGACCCAGTACTTC. Combining the CDR3 with reference TRBV7-2 and TRBJ2-5 gives the whole variable domain GAGVSQSPSNKVTEKGKDVELRCDPISGHTALYWYRQSLGQGLEFLIYFQGNSAPDKSGLPSDRFSAERTGGSVSTLTIQRTQQEDSAVYLCASSFAGQGETQYFGPGTRLLVL.

This clonotype showed up many times. This chain joins TRBV20-1 and TRBJ1-2; perhaps TRBD1 as D (5 bases). This CDR3 has 14 residues. With 1 base removed from V and 2 bases from J, the gap between germline ends came to 11 bases. CDR1 is DFQATT and CDR2 is SNEGSKA in the germline V gene (reference sequence). CDR3 DNA: TGCAGTGCTAGAGGACTGACAGAGAACTATGGCTACACCTTC. Its translation: CSARGLTENYGYTF.

This clonotype was counted once. CDR3 DNA sequence: TGTGCCAGTAGTATAGGACCAGCGGGAGTATGGAATGAGCAGTTCTTC. Its protein is CASSIGPAGVWNEQFF. The chain recombines TRBV19 with TRBJ2-1, with 8 bases identical to TRBD2. The trim removed 1 base at V and 7 bases at J, leaving 9 bases unmatched. Germline V gene sequence: CDR1 LNHDA, CDR2 SQIVND (reference sequence). There are 16 residues in the CDR3.